The 28 T cell receptor beta chains given below trace back to one sample, sequenced in a study of T-cell reconstitution after alpha-beta-depleted transplantation in children. Construction of the TCRbeta library involved unique molecular identifiers. TCRdb analysed the PCR reads with MiXCR anew, one entry per CDR3 protein. This table has approximately 630,000 distinct CDR3 sequences, about an eighth appearing once. The source material was PBMCs, sampled before TCRalphabeta/CD19-depleted stem cell transplant. Receptor source: a girl aged 2-9 years with congenital amegakaryocytic thrombocytopenia, due to receive a stem cell transplant.

This clonotype was detected a few times. The J gene is TRBJ2-3, the V gene TRBV27; D gene unclear. The germline V gene encodes CDR1 MNHEY and CDR2 SMNVEV (reference sequence). V was clipped by 1 base and J by 2 bases, with 16 bases between them. The CDR3 sequence is 17 residues long. The CDR3 sequence is CASSLYGPLGITDTQYF. CDR3 in DNA: TGTGCCAGCAGTTTATACGGGCCGCTAGGGATCACAGATACGCAGTATTTT.

As concerns this clonotype: A much larger clone is a single base away; this may be a read error. This CDR3 is CASSTGHGTSGANVLTF. CDR3 sequence (DNA): TGCGCCAGCAGCACCGGACACGGAACATCTGGGGCCAACGTCCTGACTTTC. V gene TRBV5-1 combines with J gene TRBJ2-6; D may be TRBD1 (5 bases). From germline, CDR1 is SGHRS and CDR2 YFSETQ. Trimming left V 4 bases short and J 1 base short, with 15 bases between. The CDR3 is made up of 17 amino acids.

This chain uses TRBV29-1 with TRBJ2-5; the D is unclear. Germline V gives CDR1 SQVTM, CDR2 ANQGSEA. V gave up 7 bases and J gave up 5 bases, with 14 bases separating them. There are 12 residues in the CDR3. The CDR3 nucleotides are TGCAGCGGAAACCCGATCTTCGAGACCCAGTACTTC. Protein sequence: CSGNPIFETQYF.

The gene calls are TRBV7-9 and TRBJ2-3; possibly TRBD2 for D (5 bases). Deletions cut 1 base from V and 4 bases from J, with 15 bases between. The length of the CDR3 is 16 residues. Germline-derived CDR1 and CDR2 are SEHNR and FQNEAQ (reference sequence). CDR3 in DNA: TGTGCCAGCAGCTTAGTCGGGGAACCGGAACCAGATACGCAGTATTTT. Its protein product is CASSLVGEPEPDTQYF. Full variable domain (remainder filled in from reference TRBV7-9 and TRBJ2-3): DTGVSQNPRHKITKRGQNVTFRCDPISEHNRLYWYRQTLGQGPEFLTYFQNEAQLEKSRLLSDRFSAERPKGSFSTLEIQRTEQGDSAMYLCASSLVGEPEPDTQYFGPGTRLTVL.

This clonotype was recorded many times. This chain connects TRBV5-1 to TRBJ2-2, with 7 nucleotides matching TRBD2. The CDR3 extends over 16 amino acids. With V trimmed by 3 bases and J by 2 bases, 7 bases remained unmatched. The germline V gene encodes CDR1 SGHRS and CDR2 YFSETQ. The CDR3, as DNA: TGCGCCAGCAGCTGGACCACTAGCGAAAACACCGGGGAGCTGTTTTTT. The encoded protein is CASSWTTSENTGELFF.

The genes are TRBV20-1 and TRBJ2-7; TRBD2 might be the D (6 bases). The CDR3 loop spans 14 amino acids. Germline V gene sequence: CDR1 DFQATT, CDR2 SNEGSKA (reference sequence). Trimming removed 1 base from V and 3 bases from J, with 13 bases in between. The CDR3 loop reads CSARGGGIDYEQYF. The CDR3 DNA follows: TGCAGTGCTAGAGGGGGCGGGATCGACTACGAGCAGTACTTC.

This clonotype was recorded a few times. The V gene is TRBV20-1, the J gene TRBJ2-1; 7 nucleotides line up with TRBD2. With 2 bases clipped from V and 0 bases from J, the junction kept 10 bases outside the gene matches. Germline CDR1 and CDR2: DFQATT and SNEGSKA (reference sequence). The CDR3 covers 17 residues. CDR3 sequence: CSARPSGISLSYNEQFF. DNA of the CDR3: TGCAGTGCTAGACCGAGCGGGATATCGCTCTCCTACAATGAGCAGTTCTTC.

This clonotype has at least ten counts. The gene calls are TRBV12-3 or TRBV12-4 and TRBJ1-5; D uncertain. This CDR3 contains 17 residues. V was pared by 6 bases and J by 5 bases, with 23 bases between. CDR3 nucleotide sequence: TGTGCCAGCAGCCTCGGGCAGTCGAAGGGTTTGCATCAGCCCCAGCATTTT. Protein product: CASSLGQSKGLHQPQHF.

This clonotype has a handful of counts. The gene calls are TRBV15 and TRBJ2-7; TRBD2 matches 8 bases. Trimming at V came to 0 bases and at J to 4 bases, leaving 5 bases not matched to a gene. Per the germline V gene, CDR1 is LNHNV and CDR2 is YYDKDF (reference sequence). This CDR3 spans 15 amino acids. The CDR3 reads CATSRDPGGVYEQYF. The CDR3 DNA follows: TGTGCCACCAGCAGAGATCCGGGAGGGGTTTACGAGCAGTACTTC.

To note about this clonotype: A junction end diverges from the germline sequence, so it may reflect a read error. This chain joins TRBV12-3 or TRBV12-4 and TRBJ2-1, with D unclear. The CDR3 loop spans 12 amino acids. As DNA, the CDR3 is TGTGCCTGCAGTTCCCTTTTCAATGAGCAGTTCTTC. Translated, it gives CACSSLFNEQFF.

For this clonotype: A much larger clone lies one base from this, so it may be a read error. V and J are TRBV29-1 and TRBJ2-7; D is unclear. Germline CDR1 and CDR2: SQVTM and ANQGSEA. The CDR3 covers 11 residues. The germline V and J ends were trimmed by 4 bases and 6 bases, with 10 bases remaining between them. The CDR3 region is CSVAGRCEQYF. As DNA, the CDR3 is TGCAGCGTTGCCGGACGCTGCGAGCAGTACTTC.

This clonotype was counted ten times or more. The rearrangement links TRBV6-5 to TRBJ1-1, with D possibly matching TRBD1 (5 bases). The CDR3 covers 15 residues. Per the germline V gene, CDR1 is MNHEY and CDR2 is SVGAGI. V was clipped by 0 bases and J by 4 bases, with 12 bases between them. The CDR3 DNA is TGTGCCAGCAGTTACTCAAGGGGCATCGGCACTGAAGCTTTCTTT. Protein sequence: CASSYSRGIGTEAFF.

The chain recombines TRBV28 with TRBJ2-1; possible D gene TRBD2, 5 bases. V was pared by 7 bases and J by 5 bases, with 21 bases between. Germline CDR1 and CDR2: MDHEN and SYDVKM. The CDR3 sequence is 16 residues long. CDR3 protein: CASNPLVPTGNNEQFF. The DNA of the CDR3 is TGTGCCAGCAATCCCCTAGTGCCGACGGGGAACAATGAGCAGTTCTTC. Together with reference TRBV28 and TRBJ2-1, the CDR3 gives the full variable domain: DVKVTQSSRYLVKRTGEKVFLECVQDMDHENMFWYRQDPGLGLRLIYFSYDVKMKEKGDIPEGYSVSREKKERFSLILESASTNQTSMYLCASNPLVPTGNNEQFFGPGTRLTVL.

This clonotype was seen repeatedly, ten times or more. The chain employs TRBV24-1 and TRBJ2-3; TRBD2 is a possible D gene (6 bases). This CDR3 comprises 13 residues. V lost 7 bases, J lost 1 base, and 8 bases lay in between. The germline gives CDR1 KGHDR, CDR2 SFDVKD. The CDR3, as DNA: TGTGCCACCAGGGGGGAGGGCACAGATACGCAGTATTTT. Translation gives CATRGEGTDTQYF.

At least ten counts were recorded for this clonotype. As DNA, the CDR3 is TGTGCCAGCAGTCCTTACGGACAAATTTGGGCCAACGTCCTGACTTTC. Protein: CASSPYGQIWANVLTF. The chain couples TRBV28 to TRBJ2-6; D is possibly TRBD1 (5 bases). Germline CDR1 is MDHEN and CDR2 is SYDVKM. The CDR3 has 16 amino acids. Trimming cost V 5 bases and J 5 bases, with 16 bases left between them.

This clonotype was observed a handful of times. The rearrangement joins TRBV14 to TRBJ2-4; D possibly corresponds to TRBD1 (5 bases). The germline V gene has CDR1 SGHDN and CDR2 FVKESK. V lost 2 bases and J lost 6, with 11 bases in between. The CDR3 consists of 14 residues. This CDR3 is CASSQPGFGNIQYF. The DNA of the CDR3 is TGTGCCAGCAGCCAACCAGGGTTTGGAAACATTCAGTACTTC.

Many counts were recorded for this clonotype. The gene calls are TRBV5-1 and TRBJ2-3, with 9 bases fitting TRBD2. There are 15 residues in the CDR3. Looked up from germline, CDR1 is SGHRS and CDR2 is YFSETQ. J gave up 4 bases and V 0 bases, and 3 bases lay outside the gene matches. CDR3 loop: CASSLDGLASDTQYF. In nucleotides, the CDR3 is TGCGCCAGCAGCTTGGATGGACTAGCGTCAGATACGCAGTATTTT.

The J gene is TRBJ1-1, the V gene TRBV28; possible D gene TRBD1, 5 bases. This CDR3 has 14 amino acids. The V end lost 1 base, the J end lost 5 bases, and 11 bases lay between the germline ends. The germline V gene has CDR1 MDHEN and CDR2 SYDVKM. The CDR3 DNA sequence: TGTGCCAGCAGTTTATTGGCAGGGAGGACTGAAGCTTTCTTT. As protein: CASSLLAGRTEAFF.

This clonotype came up many times. One junction end does not reproduce the germline sequence, and a read error may be involved. The V gene is TRBV20-1, the J gene TRBJ2-3; D possibly matches TRBD1 or TRBD2 (5 bases each). CDR1 is DFQATT and CDR2 is SNEGSKA in the germline V gene (reference sequence). The CDR3 runs 13 residues. The CDR3 reads CSARGEYQDTQYF. As DNA, the CDR3 is TGCAGTGCGAGAGGGGAGTACCAAGATACGCAGTATTTT.

On this clonotype itself: A much larger clone lies a single base off, so this may be a read error. This chain links TRBV6-5 with TRBJ1-5; TRBD1 might be the D (5 bases). V lost 3 bases, J lost 7 bases, and 16 bases lay in between. This CDR3 is built from 15 residues. Germline V gives CDR1 MNHEY, CDR2 SVGAGI. The CDR3 coding sequence is TGTGCCAGCAGTTATCGTACCCCGACAGCGCAGCCCCAGCATTTT. Its protein product is CASSYRTPTAQPQHF.

Remarks on this clonotype: A much larger clone differs from this one at a single base, so this may be a read error. The chain couples TRBV6-1 to TRBJ2-2; D ambiguous. Germline CDR1 reads MNHNS; CDR2 reads SASEGT. CDR3 size: 13 residues. The ends were cut back, 4 bases at V and 4 bases at J, with 7 bases in the middle. DNA of the CDR3: TGTGCCAGCAGTGCCCTAACCACCGGGGAGCTGTTTTTT. It specifies CASSALTTGELFF.

This clonotype was picked up many times. The gene calls are TRBV10-3 and TRBJ2-7; unclear D gene. V lost 2 bases and J 0 bases, leaving 11 bases between the germline ends. The germline gives CDR1 ENHRY, CDR2 SYGVKD. There are 15 residues in the CDR3. CDR3 region: CAISEMYTGSYEQYF. CDR3 nucleotides: TGTGCCATCAGTGAGATGTACACCGGCTCCTACGAGCAGTACTTC.

The V gene is TRBV28, the J gene TRBJ2-1; TRBD2 agrees at 14 bases. The CDR3 is made up of 17 amino acids. The V and J ends lost 2 bases and 7 bases, in that order; junction bases with no gene match: 7. CDR1 is MDHEN and CDR2 is SYDVKM in the germline V gene. The CDR3 loop reads CASSLRGGLAGANEQFF. CDR3 nucleotides: TGTGCCAGCAGTTTAAGGGGGGGACTAGCGGGAGCAAATGAGCAGTTCTTC.

About this clonotype: This could be a read error, since a much larger clone is one nucleotide away. The missing conserved phenylalanine or tryptophan at the end of this CDR3 makes a read error likely. The V gene is TRBV29-1, the J gene TRBJ2-4; unclear D gene. Trimming cost V 5 bases and J 10 bases, with 12 bases left between them. The CDR3 extends over 11 amino acids. Germline V gives CDR1 SQVTM, CDR2 ANQGSEA. The CDR3 protein is CSVRIRSIQYY. As DNA, the CDR3 is TGCAGCGTTAGAATTCGAAGTATTCAGTACTAC.

This clonotype was seen more than once but under ten times. This sequence joins TRBV12-3 or TRBV12-4 and TRBJ2-1; D may be TRBD1 (6 bases). The CDR3 is 14 residues long. V was clipped by 3 bases and J by 4 bases, with 10 bases between them. The CDR3: CASSFGTLYNEQFF. The CDR3 nucleotides read TGTGCCAGCAGTTTCGGGACACTGTACAATGAGCAGTTCTTC.

In its sample, this clonotype was seen many times. The gene calls are TRBV20-1 and TRBJ2-1, with D possibly matching TRBD2 (6 bases). The CDR3 is 16 amino acids. Per germline, CDR1 DFQATT and CDR2 SNEGSKA (reference sequence). Trimming pared 1 base from V and 2 bases from J, leaving 15 bases between. In DNA form, the CDR3 reads TGCAGTGCTAGAGGCTATAGCGCGGGACCCTACAATGAGCAGTTCTTC. Encoded protein: CSARGYSAGPYNEQFF.

This clonotype was seen at least ten times. This sequence joins TRBV15 and TRBJ2-5; D remains unclear. The V end was cut by 1 base, the J end by 0 bases, with 12 bases between. This CDR3 has 16 residues. Germline assignment: CDR1 LNHNV and CDR2 YYDKDF (reference sequence). The CDR3 DNA reads TGTGCCACCAGCAGAGCTGGGATCCACGACCAAGAGACCCAGTACTTC. Translation: CATSRAGIHDQETQYF.

This clonotype was seen at least ten times. The chain carries TRBV29-1 and TRBJ1-4; the D is unclear. Per germline, CDR1 SQVTM and CDR2 ANQGSEA. Trimming left V 4 bases short and J 6 bases short, with 15 bases between. The CDR3 has 14 amino acids. CDR3 in DNA: TGCAGCGTTGGTCTCAGGCCTTCGGATGAAAAACTGTTTTTT. This encodes CSVGLRPSDEKLFF.